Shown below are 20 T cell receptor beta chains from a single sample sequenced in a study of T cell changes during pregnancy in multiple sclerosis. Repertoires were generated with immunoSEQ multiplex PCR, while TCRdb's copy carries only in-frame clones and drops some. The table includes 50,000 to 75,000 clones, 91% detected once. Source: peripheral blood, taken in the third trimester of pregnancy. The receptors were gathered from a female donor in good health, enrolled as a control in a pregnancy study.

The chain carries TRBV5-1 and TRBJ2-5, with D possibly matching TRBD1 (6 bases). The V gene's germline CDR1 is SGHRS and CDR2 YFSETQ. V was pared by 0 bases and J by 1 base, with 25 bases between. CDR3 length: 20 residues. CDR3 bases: TGCGCCAGCAGCTTGGTGCGGATTGGGGTAGCGAGGGGGACCCAAGAGACCCAGTACTTC. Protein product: CASSLVRIGVARGTQETQYF.

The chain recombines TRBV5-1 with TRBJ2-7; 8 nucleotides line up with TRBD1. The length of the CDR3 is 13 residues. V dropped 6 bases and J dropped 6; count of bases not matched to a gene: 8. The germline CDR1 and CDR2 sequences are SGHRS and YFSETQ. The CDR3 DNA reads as TGCGCCAGCACGCGACAGGGGATCTCCGAGCAGTACTTC. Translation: CASTRQGISEQYF. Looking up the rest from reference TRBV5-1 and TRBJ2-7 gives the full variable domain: KAGVTQTPRYLIKTRGQQVTLSCSPISGHRSVSWYQQTPGQGLQFLFEYFSETQRNKGNFPGRFSGRQFSNSRSEMNVSTLELGDSALYLCASTRQGISEQYFGPGTRLTVT.

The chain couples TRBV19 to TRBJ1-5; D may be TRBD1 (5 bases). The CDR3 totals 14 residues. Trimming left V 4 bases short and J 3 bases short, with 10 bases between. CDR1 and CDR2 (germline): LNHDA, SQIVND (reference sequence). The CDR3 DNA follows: TGTGCCAGTAGTAGCGGGGCCAACAATCAGCCCCAGCATTTT. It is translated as CASSSGANNQPQHF.

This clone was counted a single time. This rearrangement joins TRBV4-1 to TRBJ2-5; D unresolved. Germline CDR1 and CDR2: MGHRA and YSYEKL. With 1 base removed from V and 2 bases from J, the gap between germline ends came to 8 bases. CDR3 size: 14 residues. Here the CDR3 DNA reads TGCGCCAGCAGCCAAGGTGGGCCGCAAGAGACCCAGTACTTC. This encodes CASSQGGPQETQYF.

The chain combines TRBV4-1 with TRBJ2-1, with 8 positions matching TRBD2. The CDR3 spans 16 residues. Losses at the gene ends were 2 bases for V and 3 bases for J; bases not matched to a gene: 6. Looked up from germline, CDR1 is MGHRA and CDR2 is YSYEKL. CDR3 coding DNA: TGCGCCAGCAGCCAAAACGGGGGGGCCATCTACAATGAGCAGTTCTTC. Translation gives CASSQNGGAIYNEQFF.

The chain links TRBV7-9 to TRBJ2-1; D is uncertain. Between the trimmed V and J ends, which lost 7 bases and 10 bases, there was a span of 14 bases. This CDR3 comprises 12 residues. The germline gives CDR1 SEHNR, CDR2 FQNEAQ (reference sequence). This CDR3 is CASIPSSSEQFF. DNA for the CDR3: TGTGCCAGCATCCCGTCCAGTAGCGAGCAGTTCTTC.

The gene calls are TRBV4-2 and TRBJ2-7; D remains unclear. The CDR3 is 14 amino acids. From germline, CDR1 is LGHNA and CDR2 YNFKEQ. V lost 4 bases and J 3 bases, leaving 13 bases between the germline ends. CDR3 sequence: CASSLQTKSYEQYF. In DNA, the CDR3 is TGTGCCAGCAGCCTTCAAACTAAGAGCTACGAGCAGTACTTC.

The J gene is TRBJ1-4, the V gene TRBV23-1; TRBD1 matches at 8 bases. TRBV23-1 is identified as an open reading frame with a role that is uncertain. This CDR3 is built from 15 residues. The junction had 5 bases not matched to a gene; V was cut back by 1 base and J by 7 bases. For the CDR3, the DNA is TGCGCCAGCAGTCAATTGACAGGGGTGGGTGAAAAACTGTTTTTT. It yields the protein CASSQLTGVGEKLFF.

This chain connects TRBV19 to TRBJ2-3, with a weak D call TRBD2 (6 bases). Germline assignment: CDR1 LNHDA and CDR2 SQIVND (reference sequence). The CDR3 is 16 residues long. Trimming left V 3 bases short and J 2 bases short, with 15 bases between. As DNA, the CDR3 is TGTGCCAGTAGTATCCGGCTAGCGCGATACACAGATACGCAGTATTTT. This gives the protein CASSIRLARYTDTQYF.

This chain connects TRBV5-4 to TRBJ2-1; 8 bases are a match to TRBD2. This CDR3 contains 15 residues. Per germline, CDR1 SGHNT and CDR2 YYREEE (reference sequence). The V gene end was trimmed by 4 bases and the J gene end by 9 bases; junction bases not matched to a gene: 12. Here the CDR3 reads CASSLESSGLIEQFF. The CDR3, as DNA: TGTGCCAGCAGCCTGGAGTCTAGCGGGTTGATTGAGCAGTTCTTC.

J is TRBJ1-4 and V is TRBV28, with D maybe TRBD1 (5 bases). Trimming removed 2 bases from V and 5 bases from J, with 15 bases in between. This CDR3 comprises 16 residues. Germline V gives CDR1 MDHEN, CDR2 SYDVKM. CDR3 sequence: CASSLIGGKKNEKLFF. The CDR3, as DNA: TGTGCCAGCAGTTTAATCGGGGGGAAAAAAAATGAAAAACTGTTTTTT.

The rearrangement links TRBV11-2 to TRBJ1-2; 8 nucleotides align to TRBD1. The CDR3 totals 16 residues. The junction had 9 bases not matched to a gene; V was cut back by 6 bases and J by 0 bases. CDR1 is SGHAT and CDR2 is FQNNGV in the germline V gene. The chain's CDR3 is CASSNRGKRANYGYTF. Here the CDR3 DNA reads TGTGCCAGCAGTAACAGGGGGAAAAGAGCTAACTATGGCTACACCTTC.

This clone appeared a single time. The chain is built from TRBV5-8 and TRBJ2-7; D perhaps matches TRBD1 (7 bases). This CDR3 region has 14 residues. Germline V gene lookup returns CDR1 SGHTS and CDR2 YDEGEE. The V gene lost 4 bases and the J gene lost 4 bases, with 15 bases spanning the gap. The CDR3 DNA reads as TGTGCCAGCAGCCGGCGGGACAGCAAATACGAGCAGTACTTC. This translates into CASSRRDSKYEQYF.

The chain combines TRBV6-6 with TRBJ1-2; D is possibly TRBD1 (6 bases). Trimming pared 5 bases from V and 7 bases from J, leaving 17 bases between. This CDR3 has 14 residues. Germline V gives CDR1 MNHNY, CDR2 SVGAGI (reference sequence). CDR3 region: CASSPRAGGGGYTF. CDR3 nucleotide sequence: TGTGCCAGCAGTCCTCGGGCTGGGGGCGGTGGCTACACCTTC.

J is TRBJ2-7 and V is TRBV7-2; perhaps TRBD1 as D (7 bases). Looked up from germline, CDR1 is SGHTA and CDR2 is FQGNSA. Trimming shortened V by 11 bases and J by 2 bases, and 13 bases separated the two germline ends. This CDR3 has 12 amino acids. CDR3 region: CAWGDSPYEQYF. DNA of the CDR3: TGTGCCTGGGGGGACAGTCCCTACGAGCAGTACTTC.

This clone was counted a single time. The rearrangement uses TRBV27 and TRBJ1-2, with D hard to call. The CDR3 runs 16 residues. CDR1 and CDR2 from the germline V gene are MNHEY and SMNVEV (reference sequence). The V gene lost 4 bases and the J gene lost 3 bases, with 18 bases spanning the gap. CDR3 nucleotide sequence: TGTGCCAGCAGTTCTCACGCTGGAACTCGGGACTATGGCTACACCTTC. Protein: CASSSHAGTRDYGYTF.

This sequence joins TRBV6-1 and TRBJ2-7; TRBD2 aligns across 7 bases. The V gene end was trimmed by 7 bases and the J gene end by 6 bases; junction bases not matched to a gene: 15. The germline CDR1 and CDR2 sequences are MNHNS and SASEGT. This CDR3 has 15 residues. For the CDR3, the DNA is TGTGCCAGCACCTCTATGGGCGGGAGATATGGCGAGCAGTACTTC. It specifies CASTSMGGRYGEQYF.

CDR3 in amino acids: CASSPLGGLIYEQYF. The CDR3 nucleotides are TGTGCCAGCAGCCCCCTTGGAGGCTTGATCTACGAGCAGTACTTC. The V call is TRBV7-8, the J call TRBJ2-7, with D possibly matching TRBD2 (5 bases). Germline CDR1 reads SGHVS; CDR2 reads FQNEAQ. The CDR3 totals 15 residues. Trimming removed 5 bases from V and 3 bases from J, with 17 bases in between.

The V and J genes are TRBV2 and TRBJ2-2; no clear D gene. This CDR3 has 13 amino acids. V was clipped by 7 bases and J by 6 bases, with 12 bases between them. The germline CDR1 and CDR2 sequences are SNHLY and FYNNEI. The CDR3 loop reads CASKADTAGELFF. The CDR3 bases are TGTGCCAGCAAGGCCGATACAGCCGGGGAGCTGTTTTTT.

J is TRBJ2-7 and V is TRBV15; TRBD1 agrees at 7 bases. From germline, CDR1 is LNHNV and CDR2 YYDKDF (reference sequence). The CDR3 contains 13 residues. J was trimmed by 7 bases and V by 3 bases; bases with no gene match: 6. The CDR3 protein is CATSRDRQAEQYF. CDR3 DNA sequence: TGTGCCACCAGCAGGGACAGGCAAGCTGAGCAGTACTTC.